A single sample is the source of the 31 T cell receptor beta chains below, sequenced in a study of shared clonotypes between healthy human individuals. CD45RO-negative cells were positively selected for CCR7, leaving out terminally differentiated effector memory CD45RA+ cells. This table comes from immunoSEQ multiplex PCR, and its TCRdb copy is limited to in-frame clones, with some not included. This repertoire shows over 2 million clones, 85% to 95% found once; its top ten account for roughly 1%. The specimen was naive CD8+ T cells sorted from blood. The receptors here all came from a man between 18 and 29 years old in good health.

The V gene is TRBV19, the J gene TRBJ2-1; D might be TRBD1 or TRBD2, each matching 5 bases. In germline, CDR1 is LNHDA, CDR2 SQIVND (reference sequence). Trimming left V 6 bases short and J 5 bases short, with 17 bases between. This CDR3 has 15 amino acids. The CDR3 is CASSPTGPSNNEQFF. CDR3 in DNA: TGTGCCAGTAGCCCTACGGGGCCGTCTAACAATGAGCAGTTCTTC.

V and J are TRBV19 and TRBJ1-1; D ambiguous. The CDR3 length is 13 residues. Looked up from germline, CDR1 is LNHDA and CDR2 is SQIVND (reference sequence). V shed 5 bases and J shed 1 base, with 8 bases lying between them. Here the CDR3 reads CASSFRQNTEAFF. The CDR3 nucleotides are TGTGCCAGTAGTTTTCGACAGAACACTGAAGCTTTCTTT. Drawing the rest from reference TRBV19 and TRBJ1-1, the complete variable domain is DGGITQSPKYLFRKEGQNVTLSCEQNLNHDAMYWYRQDPGQGLRLIYYSQIVNDFQKGDIAEGYSVSREKKESFPLTVTSAQKNPTAFYLCASSFRQNTEAFFGQGTRLTVV.

This sequence joins TRBV10-3 and TRBJ2-7; D ambiguous. V was shortened by 0 bases and J by 5 bases, with 17 bases between the two germline ends. CDR1 and CDR2 from the germline V gene are ENHRY and SYGVKD. The CDR3 has 16 amino acids. CDR3 region: CAISESGPVQPHEQYF. The CDR3 DNA sequence: TGTGCCATCAGTGAGTCCGGGCCTGTGCAACCCCACGAGCAGTACTTC.

The V gene is TRBV10-3, the J gene TRBJ2-7; D gene ambiguous. Germline V gene data show CDR1 as ENHRY and CDR2 as SYGVKD. The CDR3 sequence is 15 residues long. The V and J ends lost 1 base and 2 bases respectively, with 12 bases between them. The CDR3 DNA sequence: TGTGCCATCAGTGAGTATGAAGGCGCAACCTACGAGCAGTACTTC. This sequence encodes CAISEYEGATYEQYF.

With respect to this clone: This same CDR3 is encoded by further DNA sequences in the sample. The rearrangement links TRBV28 to TRBJ2-7; no clear D. With 3 bases removed from V and 5 bases from J, the gap between germline ends came to 5 bases. Germline CDR1 is MDHEN and CDR2 is SYDVKM. The CDR3 is 11 amino acids. The DNA for the CDR3 is TGTGCCAGCAGTTTGGGCGACGAGCAGTACTTC. Translating gives CASSLGDEQYF.

The V gene is TRBV9, the J gene TRBJ2-3; a weak D match, TRBD2 (5 bases). The germline gives CDR1 SGDLS, CDR2 YYNGEE. The CDR3 has 15 amino acids. Trimming took 0 bases from V and 5 from J, leaving 13 bases between them. The CDR3 loop reads CASSVADSSGDTQYF. In DNA, the CDR3 is TGTGCCAGCAGCGTAGCGGACTCCTCCGGAGATACGCAGTATTTT. The full variable domain, completed using reference TRBV9 and TRBJ2-3, is DSGVTQTPKHLITATGQRVTLRCSPRSGDLSVYWYQQSLDQGLQFLIQYYNGEERAKGNILERFSAQQFPDLHSELNLSSLELGDSALYFCASSVADSSGDTQYFGPGTRLTVL.

The rearrangement joins TRBV25-1 to TRBJ1-5; D possibly corresponds to TRBD1 (5 bases). V dropped 4 bases and J dropped 3 bases, with 7 bases sitting between them. In germline, CDR1 is MGHDK, CDR2 SYGVNS. This CDR3 is 13 amino acids long. CDR3 sequence: CASSGGANQPQHF. The CDR3 nucleotides are TGTGCCAGCAGTGGAGGGGCCAATCAGCCCCAGCATTTT.

The chain joins TRBV6-5 to TRBJ1-4; no clear D. Trimming removed 2 bases from V and 3 bases from J, with 7 bases in between. CDR3 length: 14 amino acids. Germline V gene sequence: CDR1 MNHEY, CDR2 SVGAGI. The chain's CDR3 is CASSYMAANEKLFF. The CDR3 DNA follows: TGTGCCAGCAGTTACATGGCAGCTAATGAAAAACTGTTTTTT.

The chain links TRBV7-2 to TRBJ2-1, with 11 bases matching TRBD2. This CDR3 has 16 residues. Germline V lookup: CDR1 SGHTA, CDR2 FQGNSA. After removal of 5 bases from V and 4 bases from J, the junction contained 7 bases not matched to a gene. The CDR3 sequence: CASSDPGLAVYNEQFF. CDR3 nucleotide sequence: TGTGCCAGCAGCGACCCGGGACTAGCGGTGTACAATGAGCAGTTCTTC.

The V gene is TRBV5-4, the J gene TRBJ2-7, with TRBD2 matching 11 bases. Germline V lookup: CDR1 SGHNT, CDR2 YYREEE (reference sequence). Trimming at V came to 0 bases and at J to 2 bases, leaving 16 bases not matched to a gene. The CDR3 loop spans 20 amino acids. The CDR3 region is CASSLDGGLAGGLDTYEQYF. CDR3 in DNA: TGTGCCAGCAGCTTGGATGGGGGGCTAGCGGGAGGCCTCGATACCTACGAGCAGTACTTC.

This chain connects TRBV10-1 to TRBJ2-7; no definite D call. Trimming removed 5 bases from V and 5 bases from J, with 16 bases in between. The CDR3 is 14 amino acids. Germline-derived CDR1 and CDR2 are WNHNN and SYGVQD (reference sequence). CDR3 residues: CASSSPERWNEQYF. CDR3 coding DNA: TGCGCCAGCAGTTCCCCGGAGAGGTGGAACGAGCAGTACTTC.

V gene TRBV11-2 combines with J gene TRBJ2-7; D might be TRBD1 (6 bases). The V and J ends lost 5 bases and 0 bases respectively, with 11 bases between them. The germline V gene has CDR1 SGHAT and CDR2 FQNNGV. The CDR3 totals 14 residues. The CDR3, as DNA: TGTGCCAGCAGCCAAACAGGGTACTCCTACGAGCAGTACTTC. Its protein is CASSQTGYSYEQYF.

The rearrangement joins TRBV6-5 to TRBJ2-7; 7 bases line up with TRBD2. The CDR3 is 16 amino acids. Germline CDR1 and CDR2: MNHEY and SVGAGI. V shed 2 bases and J 1 base; nucleotides not matched to a gene: 8. The CDR3 protein is CASSYPKRDGSYEQYF. Here the CDR3 DNA reads TGTGCCAGCAGTTACCCGAAGCGGGACGGATCCTACGAGCAGTACTTC.

This clone is a singleton in its sample. V is TRBV27 and J is TRBJ1-6; no reliable D call. CDR1 is MNHEY and CDR2 is SMNVEV in the germline V gene (reference sequence). This CDR3 has 15 residues. Trimming took off 2 bases at V and 5 bases at J, with 10 bases between the two ends. CDR3 sequence reads: CASSLLASDNSPLHF. The CDR3 nucleotides are TGTGCCAGCAGTTTACTCGCCAGCGATAATTCACCCCTCCACTTT.

This clone showed up just a few times. The V and J genes are TRBV4-1 and TRBJ2-7; the D gene is possibly TRBD1 (5 bases). Germline values: CDR1 MGHRA, CDR2 YSYEKL. V lost 4 bases to trimming and J lost 2 bases, with 12 bases between them. The CDR3 is 14 residues long. The CDR3 is CASSLPGRPYEQYF. The CDR3 DNA sequence: TGCGCCAGCAGCCTCCCAGGGCGTCCCTACGAGCAGTACTTC.

The genes are TRBV28 and TRBJ2-7, with D perhaps matching TRBD1 (6 bases). V lost 3 bases to trimming and J lost 3 bases, with 12 bases between them. The CDR3 length is 14 residues. CDR1 and CDR2 (germline): MDHEN, SYDVKM. Here the CDR3 reads CASSLNRALYEQYF. Written as DNA, the CDR3 is TGTGCCAGCAGTTTGAACAGGGCACTCTACGAGCAGTACTTC. Full variable domain (rest looked up from reference TRBV28 and TRBJ2-7): DVKVTQSSRYLVKRTGEKVFLECVQDMDHENMFWYRQDPGLGLRLIYFSYDVKMKEKGDIPEGYSVSREKKERFSLILESASTNQTSMYLCASSLNRALYEQYFGPGTRLTVT.

With respect to this clone: Other DNA sequences of this sample code for an identical CDR3. CDR3 sequence reads: CASSSYSNQPQHF. DNA of the CDR3: TGTGCCAGCAGTTCATATAGCAATCAGCCCCAGCATTTT. The chain carries TRBV27 and TRBJ1-5, with D uncertain. The CDR3 runs to 13 residues. The V and J ends lost 4 bases and 0 bases respectively, with 4 bases between them. Per germline, CDR1 MNHEY and CDR2 SMNVEV (reference sequence).

The gene calls are TRBV4-3 and TRBJ2-7; the match to TRBD2 covers 9 bases. The CDR3 runs to 16 residues. From germline, CDR1 is LGHNA and CDR2 YSLEER. The ends lost 1 base at V and 5 bases at J; junction bases unmatched: 9. As DNA, the CDR3 is TGCGCCAGCAGCCAAGGATCAGGGTCTAGCGGGAACGAGCAGTACTTC. This translates into CASSQGSGSSGNEQYF.

In this sample, this clone turned up once. CDR3 DNA sequence: TGTGCCAGTACCCCTCTTGGGGAGGGGACCGGGGAGCTGTTTTTT. This translates into CASTPLGEGTGELFF. V is TRBV19 and J is TRBJ2-2; 7 nucleotides match TRBD2. V dropped 7 bases and J dropped 5; count of bases not matched to a gene: 10. The CDR3 has 15 residues. Germline CDR1 and CDR2: LNHDA and SQIVND (reference sequence).

This clone has more than one count but fewer than ten. This sample includes further DNA sequences coding for the same CDR3. This sequence joins TRBV7-9 and TRBJ2-7; the match to TRBD1 covers 10 bases. V lost 5 bases and J lost 2; bases outside the gene matches: 0. The CDR3 covers 13 residues. Germline lookup yields CDR1 SEHNR and CDR2 FQNEAQ (reference sequence). The CDR3 here is CASSGQGAYEQYF. The CDR3, as DNA: TGTGCCAGCAGCGGACAGGGGGCCTACGAGCAGTACTTC.

The chain recombines TRBV4-1 with TRBJ1-2; D unresolved. CDR1 is MGHRA, CDR2 YSYEKL, per germline. Trimming shortened V by 6 bases and J by 5 bases, and 13 bases separated the two germline ends. The CDR3 covers 13 residues. The DNA for the CDR3 is TGCGCCAGCAGACGGACGGGTGGGTATGGCTACACCTTC. This gives the protein CASRRTGGYGYTF.

This clone appeared once. V gene TRBV5-1 combines with J gene TRBJ1-6; a weak D match, TRBD1 (6 bases). The germline V and J ends were trimmed by 4 bases and 0 bases, with 23 bases remaining between them. The CDR3 sequence is 20 residues long. CDR1 and CDR2 (germline): SGHRS, YFSETQ. In DNA form, the CDR3 reads TGCGCCAGCAGCCCCGACGGGTTCGGACAGCCAAGCTCCTATAATTCACCCCTCCACTTT. Its protein product is CASSPDGFGQPSSYNSPLHF.

The J gene is TRBJ2-1, the V gene TRBV7-6, with 8 bases fitting TRBD2. Germline-derived CDR1 and CDR2 are SGHVS and FNYEAQ. CDR3 length equals 16 residues. V lost 1 base and J lost 5; bases outside the gene matches: 7. The CDR3 nucleotides read TGTGCCAGCAGCTTAGAGGTGACTAGCGAAAACAATGAGCAGTTCTTC. Amino acids: CASSLEVTSENNEQFF.

J is TRBJ1-1 and V is TRBV5-1; unclear D gene. The CDR3 totals 14 residues. Germline lookup yields CDR1 SGHRS and CDR2 YFSETQ. V shed 4 bases and J shed 4 bases, with 14 bases lying between them. CDR3: CASSQIAGGTEAFF. The CDR3, as DNA: TGCGCCAGCAGCCAAATTGCGGGTGGCACTGAAGCTTTCTTT.

The genes are TRBV4-3 and TRBJ2-7, with 8 nucleotides matching TRBD2. Per the germline V gene, CDR1 is LGHNA and CDR2 is YSLEER. The CDR3 is 17 amino acids. With 0 bases clipped from V and 0 bases from J, the junction kept 7 bases outside the gene matches. CDR3 in amino acids: CASSQDRGSGTSYEQYF. In nucleotides, the CDR3 is TGCGCCAGCAGCCAAGATCGGGGTAGCGGGACCTCCTACGAGCAGTACTTC.

This clone was seen once. This specimen includes other DNA sequences encoding the same CDR3. The chain uses TRBV27 and TRBJ2-1, with D maybe TRBD2 (5 bases). CDR1 and CDR2 (germline): MNHEY, SMNVEV (reference sequence). V dropped 5 bases and J dropped 4 bases, with 9 bases sitting between them. The CDR3 is 13 residues long. This chain's CDR3 is CASSPTTYNEQFF. The DNA for the CDR3 is TGTGCCAGCAGTCCGACTACATACAATGAGCAGTTCTTC.

This chain uses TRBV10-2 with TRBJ2-5, with 7 bases identical to TRBD2. The junction had 9 bases not matched to a gene; V was cut back by 7 bases and J by 4 bases. The CDR3 has 14 residues. Germline CDR1 is WSHSY and CDR2 is SAAADI. The CDR3 region is CASTFAGVGETQYF. CDR3 DNA: TGCGCCAGCACCTTTGCGGGAGTAGGAGAGACCCAGTACTTC.

The V gene is TRBV5-1, the J gene TRBJ2-5; D may be TRBD1 (5 bases). This CDR3 comprises 14 residues. Trimming took 0 bases from V and 4 from J, leaving 10 bases between them. Germline V lookup: CDR1 SGHRS, CDR2 YFSETQ. This chain's CDR3 is CASSLGGVGETQYF. DNA for the CDR3: TGCGCCAGCAGCTTGGGGGGCGTCGGAGAGACCCAGTACTTC.

The J gene is TRBJ2-2, the V gene TRBV6-5; 9 bases match TRBD2. Germline trimming cut 5 bases from V and 6 bases from J; bases unmatched to any gene: 4. Germline CDR1 MNHEY, CDR2 SVGAGI. This CDR3 contains 14 residues. CDR3: CASSLSGGAGELFF. The CDR3 nucleotides are TGTGCCAGCAGTCTTAGCGGGGGTGCCGGGGAGCTGTTTTTT.

V usage is TRBV29-1 and J usage is TRBJ2-5; D may correspond to TRBD1 or TRBD2 (5 bases each). In germline, CDR1 is SQVTM, CDR2 ANQGSEA. V lost 3 bases and J lost 5, with 10 bases in between. The CDR3 consists of 12 residues. CDR3 region: CSVDKGRETQYF. The CDR3 DNA is TGCAGCGTTGATAAGGGACGGGAGACCCAGTACTTC. Together with reference TRBV29-1 and TRBJ2-5, the CDR3 gives the full variable domain: SAVISQKPSRDICQRGTSLTIQCQVDSQVTMMFWYRQQPGQSLTLIATANQGSEATYESGFVIDKFPISRPNLTFSTLTVSNMSPEDSSIYLCSVDKGRETQYFGPGTRLLVL.

The CDR3 coding sequence is TGCGCCAGCAGCCAAGATGGTGGGGGAGCCCACACCGGGGAGCTGTTTTTT. Amino acid sequence: CASSQDGGGAHTGELFF. The chain combines TRBV4-3 with TRBJ2-2; perhaps D is TRBD1 or TRBD2 (5 bases each). From germline, CDR1 is LGHNA and CDR2 YSLEER. The CDR3 contains 17 residues. V was trimmed by 0 bases and J by 3 bases, leaving 14 bases between them.